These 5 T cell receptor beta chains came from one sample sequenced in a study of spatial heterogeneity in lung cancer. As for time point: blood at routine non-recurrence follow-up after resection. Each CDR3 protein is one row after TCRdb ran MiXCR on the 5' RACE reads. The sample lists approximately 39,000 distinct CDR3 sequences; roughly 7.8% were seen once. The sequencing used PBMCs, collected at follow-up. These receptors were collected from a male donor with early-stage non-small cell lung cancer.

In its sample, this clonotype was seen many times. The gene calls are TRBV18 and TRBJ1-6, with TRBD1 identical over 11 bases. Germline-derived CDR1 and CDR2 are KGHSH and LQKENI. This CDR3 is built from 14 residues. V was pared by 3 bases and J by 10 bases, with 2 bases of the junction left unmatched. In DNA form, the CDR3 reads TGTGCCAGCTCACCCCGGGACAGGGGGTCACCCCTCCACTTT. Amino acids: CASSPRDRGSPLHF.

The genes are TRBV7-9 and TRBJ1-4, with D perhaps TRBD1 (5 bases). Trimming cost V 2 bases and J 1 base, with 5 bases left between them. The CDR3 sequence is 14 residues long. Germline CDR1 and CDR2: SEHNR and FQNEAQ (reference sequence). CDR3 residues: CASSLRGTNEKLFF. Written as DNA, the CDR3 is TGTGCCAGCAGCTTAAGGGGAACTAATGAAAAACTGTTTTTT.

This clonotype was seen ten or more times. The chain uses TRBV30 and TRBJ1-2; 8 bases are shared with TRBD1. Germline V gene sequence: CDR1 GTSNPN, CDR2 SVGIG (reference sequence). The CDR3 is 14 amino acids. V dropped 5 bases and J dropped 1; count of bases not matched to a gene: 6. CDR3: CAWAGQGFNYGYTF. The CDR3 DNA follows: TGTGCCTGGGCCGGACAGGGTTTTAACTATGGCTACACCTTC.

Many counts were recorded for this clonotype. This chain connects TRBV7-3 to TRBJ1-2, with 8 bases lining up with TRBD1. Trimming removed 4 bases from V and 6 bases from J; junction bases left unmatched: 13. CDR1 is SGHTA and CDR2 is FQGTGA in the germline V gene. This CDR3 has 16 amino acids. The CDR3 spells CASSSDRETGVNGYTF. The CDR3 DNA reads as TGTGCCAGCAGCTCGGACCGGGAGACAGGGGTAAATGGCTACACCTTC.

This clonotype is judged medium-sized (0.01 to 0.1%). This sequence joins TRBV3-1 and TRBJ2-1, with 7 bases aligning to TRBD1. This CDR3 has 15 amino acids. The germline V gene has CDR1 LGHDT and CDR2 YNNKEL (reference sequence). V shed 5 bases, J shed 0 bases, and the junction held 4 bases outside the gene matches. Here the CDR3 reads CASSADRSSYNEQFF. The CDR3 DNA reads TGTGCCAGCAGCGCGGACAGGAGCTCCTACAATGAGCAGTTCTTC.